The present T cell receptor beta chain was sequenced within a study of blood T cell repertoires in COVID-19. As for the study in general: The United States, Italy and Spain were the sources of the acute and convalescent COVID-19 samples. PBMCs, B-cell-depleted T cells, or T cells provided the cDNA or gDNA that made up the material.

Original methodology: Reference gene primer amplification in the assay estimated nucleated cell counts. Produced via immunoSEQ multiplex PCR; TCRdb's table is partial and in-frame only. V and J calls and clone size are those listed in that table; D and trimming were worked out from the DNA. The sample lists about 160,000 clones, over 70% occurring once. The trim removed 0 bases at V and 6 bases at J, leaving 6 bases unmatched. Germline values: CDR1 ENHRY, CDR2 SYGVKD. This CDR3 region has 16 residues. This clone has just a few counts. This chain connects TRBV10-3 to TRBJ1-5, with 9 nucleotides matching TRBD1. The receptor was isolated from a man between 65 and 80 years old with acute or convalescent COVID-19. Sequencing used peripheral blood. CDR3: CAISESPGQGSQPQHF. The DNA for the CDR3 is TGTGCCATCAGTGAGTCCCCGGGACAGGGAAGTCAGCCCCAGCATTTT.